The sequence of this TCR beta chain was determined in a study of T cells in Graves' hyperthyroidism and ophthalmopathy. Amplified TCR beta CDR3 regions came from RNA transcripts. The HTBI set primed first-round TCR CDR3 RT-PCR. MiXCR, applied by TCRdb to the multiplex PCR reads, yields one record per CDR3 protein. The data hold 300,000 to 450,000 distinct CDR3 sequences, with roughly 13% observed a single time. From germline, CDR1 is MNHEY and CDR2 SMNVEV (reference sequence). Trimming removed 6 bases from V and 4 bases from J; junction bases left unmatched: 7. The CDR3 totals 15 residues. This clonotype was counted ten times or more. Its specificity is not known. General study findings and limits: The majority of expanded thyroid clonotypes above 0.001 also appeared in blood.

For Graves' hyperthyroidism to be stable, ophthalmopathy could not progress within 18 months. The sequenced sample was blood. The V call is TRBV27, the J call TRBJ2-2, with 8 bases matching TRBD1. This TCR derives from a woman aged 55-75 years with Graves' hyperthyroidism. CDR3 nucleotides: TGTGCCAGCAGCCCTAGGACAGGGCCCACCGGGGAGCTGTTTTTT. Residues: CASSPRTGPTGELFF.